The present entry profiles one TCR beta chain with its context. Its specificity is unknown. This sample is part of a study of cytomegalovirus exposure and HLA in healthy donors. The length of the CDR3 is 14 residues. Germline CDR1 MDHEN, CDR2 SYDVKM. The ends were cut back, 6 bases at V and 1 base at J, with 9 bases in the middle. Profiled with immunoSEQ multiplex PCR; TCRdb holds only in-frame clones, not every one. This table holds under 200,000 clones, roughly 90% found once. Study-level points and caveats: Reportedly, cytomegalovirus status was diagnosed with high sensitivity and specificity. Many donors carried some public TCRs, although rarity characterized most TCR sequences. 164 TCR beta chains were listed as cytomegalovirus-associated.

The clonotype originates from a woman in her twenties or thirties in good health and CMV-seronegative. The sample taken for sequencing was PBMCs. The chain couples TRBV28 to TRBJ2-2; perhaps TRBD2 as D (5 bases). CDR3 sequence reads: CASSRGGNTGELFF. Written as DNA, the CDR3 is TGTGCCAGCAGCCGCGGAGGGAACACCGGGGAGCTGTTTTTT.